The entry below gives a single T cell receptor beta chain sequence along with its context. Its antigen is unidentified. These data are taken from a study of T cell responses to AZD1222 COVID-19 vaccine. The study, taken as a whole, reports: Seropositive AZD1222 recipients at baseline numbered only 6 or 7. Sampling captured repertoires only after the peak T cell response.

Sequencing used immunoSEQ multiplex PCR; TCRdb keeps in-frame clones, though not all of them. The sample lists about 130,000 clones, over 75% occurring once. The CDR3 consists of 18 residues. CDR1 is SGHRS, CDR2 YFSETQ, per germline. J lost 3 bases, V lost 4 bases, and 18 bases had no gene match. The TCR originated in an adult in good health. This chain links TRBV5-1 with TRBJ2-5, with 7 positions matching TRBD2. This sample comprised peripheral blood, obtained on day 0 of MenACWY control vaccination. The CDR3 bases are TGCGCCAGCAGCCCAGGACTGCCGCTAGCGGTAGATAAAGAGACCCAGTACTTC. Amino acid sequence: CASSPGLPLAVDKETQYF.